The T cell receptor beta chain under discussion was sequenced for a study of blood T cell repertoires in COVID-19. Profiling relied on immunoSEQ multiplex PCR, and the TCRdb table lists in-frame clones only, not all of them. The table records about 310,000 clones, about 90% of them present only once. Sequencing input: peripheral blood. The receptor was isolated from a woman in her thirties or forties with COVID-19, enrolled during active disease.

The CDR3 region has the DNA TGTGCCACCGGGATACTAGAAAACATTCAGTACTTC. Translating it yields CATGILENIQYF. V is TRBV7-9 and J is TRBJ2-4, with a tentative D call TRBD2 (5 bases). Germline-derived CDR1 and CDR2 are SEHNR and FQNEAQ (reference sequence). The length of the CDR3 is 12 residues. Trimming took off 10 bases at V and 5 bases at J, with 12 bases between the two ends.